Following are 20 T cell receptor beta chains from one sample sequenced in a study of graft-versus-host responses after intestinal transplantation. Their antigens remain unidentified. Clones were read by immunoSEQ multiplex PCR, and TCRdb kept only the in-frame ones, dropping some. The data contain roughly 75,000 clones, 91% of them seen just once; the ten biggest clones take up more than 0.095%. This specimen consisted of unstimulated CD4+ T cells sorted from spleen or lymph node cells, obtained before intestinal transplant. These receptors all come from a human donor who received an intestinal transplant.

The V and J genes are TRBV11-3 and TRBJ2-1, with D possibly TRBD2 on 5 matching bases. Trimming took off 3 bases at V and 0 bases at J, with 9 bases between the two ends. From germline, CDR1 is SGHNT and CDR2 YENEEA. The CDR3 covers 15 residues. The CDR3, as DNA: TGTGCCAGCAGCTTGGACTCCAGCTCCTACAATGAGCAGTTCTTC. This codes for CASSLDSSSYNEQFF.

The V and J genes are TRBV10-2 and TRBJ2-3; D is unclear. This CDR3 has 11 amino acids. Trimming left V 6 bases short and J 2 bases short, with 3 bases between. CDR1 and CDR2 (germline): WSHSY, SAAADI. The chain's CDR3 is CASSLTDTQYF. DNA for the CDR3: TGCGCCAGCAGCCTCACAGATACGCAGTATTTT.

CDR3 sequence (DNA): TGTGCCAGCAGCTTCCGGGGAGGCTCCAATCAGCCCCAGCATTTT. It translates to CASSFRGGSNQPQHF. The chain uses TRBV7-2 and TRBJ1-5; D not resolved. V lost 3 bases to trimming and J lost 3 bases, with 12 bases between them. The CDR3 covers 15 residues. Germline V gene sequence: CDR1 SGHTA, CDR2 FQGNSA.

The chain has TRBV2 and TRBJ2-5; D call uncertain. V was shortened by 0 bases and J by 8 bases, with 10 bases between the two germline ends. The germline V gene has CDR1 SNHLY and CDR2 FYNNEI. This CDR3 comprises 13 residues. In DNA form, the CDR3 reads TGTGCCAGCAGTGAAGCTGGGCCGTTAACCCAGTACTTC. As protein: CASSEAGPLTQYF.

The V and J genes are TRBV5-1 and TRBJ2-7, with 10 bases identical to TRBD2. Germline values: CDR1 SGHRS, CDR2 YFSETQ. Losses at the gene ends were 2 bases for V and 2 bases for J; bases not matched to a gene: 1. This CDR3 is 14 amino acids long. The CDR3 loop reads CASSLTSGTYEQYF. In DNA, the CDR3 is TGCGCCAGCAGCTTAACTAGCGGGACCTACGAGCAGTACTTC.

V is TRBV7-2 and J is TRBJ2-7; D unclear. CDR3 size: 12 residues. Germline V CDR1 and CDR2: SGHTA, FQGNSA. V lost 2 bases and J lost 2, with 4 bases in between. In DNA form, the CDR3 reads TGTGCCAGCAGCTTATCCACCTACGAGCAGTACTTC. Its protein is CASSLSTYEQYF. The full variable domain, completed using reference TRBV7-2 and TRBJ2-7, is GAGVSQSPSNKVTEKGKDVELRCDPISGHTALYWYRQSLGQGLEFLIYFQGNSAPDKSGLPSDRFSAERTGGSVSTLTIQRTQQEDSAVYLCASSLSTYEQYFGPGTRLTVT.

This clone was seen a single time. This CDR3 reads CASSVGGGPGNTIYF. In DNA, the CDR3 is TGTGCCAGCAGCGTAGGTGGAGGTCCGGGAAACACCATATATTTT. The chain uses TRBV9 and TRBJ1-3; D ambiguous. The V end was cut by 0 bases, the J end by 4 bases, with 11 bases between. The CDR3 covers 15 residues. Germline CDR1 SGDLS, CDR2 YYNGEE.

The chain is built from TRBV7-2 and TRBJ1-4; 7 nucleotides align to TRBD1. Per the germline V gene, CDR1 is SGHTA and CDR2 is FQGNSA. The CDR3 totals 14 residues. With V trimmed by 2 bases and J by 7 bases, 4 bases remained unmatched. The CDR3: CASSLQGGSEKLFF. The DNA for the CDR3 is TGTGCCAGCAGCTTACAGGGGGGTTCTGAAAAACTGTTTTTT.

The rearrangement joins TRBV27 to TRBJ2-3, with TRBD2 as a possible D gene (5 bases). The CDR3 consists of 12 residues. V dropped 6 bases and J dropped 6 bases, with 10 bases sitting between them. Per the germline V gene, CDR1 is MNHEY and CDR2 is SMNVEV (reference sequence). CDR3 DNA: TGTGCCAGCAGGCCTGGGAGCGATACGCAGTATTTT. It codes for CASRPGSDTQYF.

The V call is TRBV6-5, the J call TRBJ2-7; the D gene is possibly TRBD1 (6 bases). In germline, CDR1 is MNHEY, CDR2 SVGAGI. Trimming removed 7 bases from V and 3 bases from J, with 13 bases in between. The CDR3 runs to 13 residues. The CDR3: CASNDRSGYEQYF. The CDR3 DNA reads TGTGCCAGCAACGACAGGTCCGGCTACGAGCAGTACTTC.

V and J are TRBV16 and TRBJ2-1; possibly TRBD1 for D (5 bases). The CDR3 is 13 amino acids. The V end lost 1 base, the J end lost 6 bases, and 7 bases lay between the germline ends. Germline-derived CDR1 and CDR2 are KGHSY and FQNENV. The CDR3 loop is CASSQLRGNEQFF. In nucleotides, the CDR3 is TGTGCCAGCAGCCAATTAAGGGGCAATGAGCAGTTCTTC.

This clone was detected only a few times. CDR3 in amino acids: CASSKAAPGTEAFF. CDR3 nucleotides: TGTGCCAGCAGCAAAGCTGCGCCGGGCACTGAAGCTTTCTTT. The chain carries TRBV21-1 and TRBJ1-1. TRBV21-1 constitutes a pseudogene. The CDR3 covers 14 residues.

In its sample, this clone was seen once. J is TRBJ2-3 and V is TRBV6-5; no reliable D call. This CDR3 region has 12 residues. The germline CDR1 and CDR2 sequences are MNHEY and SVGAGI. Deletions cut 7 bases from V and 2 bases from J, with 7 bases between. The CDR3 loop is CASKDTTDTQYF. The CDR3 nucleotides read TGTGCCAGCAAAGACACCACAGATACGCAGTATTTT.

This clone has a single count. The chain combines TRBV14 with TRBJ1-5; D is uncertain. CDR1 is SGHDN, CDR2 FVKESK, per germline. CDR3 size: 18 residues. V lost 4 bases to trimming and J lost 0 bases, with 19 bases between them. In DNA form, the CDR3 reads TGTGCCAGCAGCCTTAGGACTGGGCTCCAAAGTAGCAATCAGCCCCAGCATTTT. This encodes CASSLRTGLQSSNQPQHF.

This chain connects TRBV29-1 to TRBJ2-3; unclear D gene. Germline assignment: CDR1 SQVTM and CDR2 ANQGSEA. The CDR3 has 16 residues. Trimming left V 4 bases short and J 2 bases short, with 19 bases between. The CDR3 reads CSVGPGSASYTDTQYF. The CDR3, as DNA: TGCAGCGTTGGACCAGGTTCCGCTTCTTACACAGATACGCAGTATTTT.

This chain connects TRBV30 to TRBJ1-2; 8 bases match TRBD1. The germline V gene has CDR1 GTSNPN and CDR2 SVGIG (reference sequence). The V segment lost 3 bases and the J segment 4 bases; nucleotides outside the gene matches: 10. The CDR3 totals 15 residues. CDR3 residues: CAWSLQGALSYGYTF. As DNA, the CDR3 is TGTGCCTGGAGCCTTCAGGGGGCGCTAAGCTATGGCTACACCTTC.

The rearrangement links TRBV6-5 to TRBJ1-1; 9 nucleotides line up with TRBD1. Germline V gene sequence: CDR1 MNHEY, CDR2 SVGAGI. V dropped 2 bases and J dropped 0; count of bases not matched to a gene: 4. The CDR3 sequence is 16 residues long. CDR3 sequence (DNA): TGTGCCAGCAGTTACGCCGGGACAGGGTTGAACACTGAAGCTTTCTTT. Protein: CASSYAGTGLNTEAFF.

The chain joins TRBV27 to TRBJ2-3, with D possibly matching TRBD2 (6 bases). Trimming shortened V by 11 bases and J by 11 bases, and 23 bases separated the two germline ends. CDR1 and CDR2 from the germline V gene are MNHEY and SMNVEV (reference sequence). The length of the CDR3 is 13 residues. DNA for the CDR3: TGTGCCCCTGTAGGGCTAGCGCTCCCAGGGCAGTATTTT. Encoded protein: CAPVGLALPGQYF.

The chain couples TRBV20-1 to TRBJ2-1; D unresolved. Germline V gene sequence: CDR1 DFQATT, CDR2 SNEGSKA (reference sequence). This CDR3 has 11 amino acids. V shed 5 bases and J shed 7 bases, with 9 bases lying between them. DNA of the CDR3: TGCAGTGCTCCCGTACGGAATGAGCAGTTCTTC. Its protein product is CSAPVRNEQFF.

The chain has TRBV6-1 and TRBJ2-7, with 7 bases that match TRBD1. CDR3 length equals 15 residues. Per germline, CDR1 MNHNS and CDR2 SASEGT. The V gene end was trimmed by 9 bases and the J gene end by 1 base; junction bases not matched to a gene: 12. Here the CDR3 DNA reads TGTGCCAGTCGCCTCCAGTACAGGGGATCCTACGAGCAGTACTTC. Translation: CASRLQYRGSYEQYF.